The entry that follows covers one T cell receptor beta chain sequence. This sample is part of a study of cytotoxic CD8 clonotypes in ibrutinib-treated CLL. The CDR3 covers 13 residues. Germline V gene sequence: CDR1 SGHRS, CDR2 YFSETQ. Trimming removed 5 bases at V and 0 bases at J, with 8 bases between. Profiled with immunoSEQ multiplex PCR; TCRdb holds only in-frame clones, not every one. The sample holds approximately 100,000 clones, approximately 80% seen once. The rearrangement uses TRBV5-1 and TRBJ2-5, with D perhaps TRBD1 (5 bases). This TCR was recovered from a human donor with chronic lymphocytic leukemia. The specimen was PBMCs, collected after 12 months of ibrutinib treatment. As DNA, the CDR3 is TGCGCCAGCAGGGTGGGGCACCAAGAGACCCAGTACTTC. Protein sequence: CASRVGHQETQYF.